The T cell receptor (beta chain) described here comes from a study of OX40 agonist ivuxolimab in advanced cancers. Study-level information: Patients were dosed with the agonistic anti-OX40 (CD134) antibody ivuxolimab.

Assay: immunoSEQ multiplex PCR; the TCRdb copy retains only in-frame clones and omits some. The profile shows around 56,000 clones, 70% to 80% of them singletons. Per the germline V gene, CDR1 is MNHNY and CDR2 is SVGAGI (reference sequence). The CDR3 spans 15 residues. J gave up 6 bases and V 7 bases, and 11 bases lay outside the gene matches. The chain joins TRBV6-6 to TRBJ2-2; TRBD1 agrees at 7 bases. This receptor was taken from an adult with an advanced solid tumor such as melanoma, head and neck, liver or kidney cancer. The sample was CD4+ or CD8+ T cells sorted from blood, taken in a trial of the OX40 agonist ivuxolimab. The CDR3 spells CASTIIRGFSGELFF. The CDR3 nucleotides are TGTGCCAGCACCATAATCAGGGGGTTCTCCGGGGAGCTGTTTTTT.